A selection of T cell receptor beta chains follows, all from one sample in a study of blood T cells in healthy people across ages. TCRdb passed the 5' RACE reads through MiXCR, listing each CDR3 protein once. The table lists 600,000 to 900,000 distinct CDR3 sequences, around a quarter of them singletons. The same data also went into a second study, on T cells of mothers and their children.

Sequenced sample: blood. The receptors originated from a boy younger than 18 in good health. Each CDR3 is given with its conserved first and last residue. A D gene is named only where the DNA matches it firmly. Not all rows give a size; the values are once, few, many and, for expanded clones, a class.

D gene,J gene,V gene,clone size,CDR3 DNA,CDR3 protein
-,TRBJ2-5,TRBV27,-,TGTGCCAGCAGTTTATTCCCAGGGGACCAAGAGACCCAGTACTTC,CASSLFPGDQETQYF
-,TRBJ2-7,TRBV25-1,-,TGTGCCAGCAGTGAATTTGGGGGGGGCGGCTACGAGCAGTACTTC,CASSEFGGGGYEQYF
TRBD2,TRBJ2-5,TRBV4-1,many,TGCGCCAGCAGCCCGGGAGGGAATGGTGTGACCCAGTACTTC,CASSPGGNGVTQYF
-,TRBJ1-2,TRBV6-6,-,TGTGCCAGCAGCCCGGACCTAAACGATGGCTACACCTTC,CASSPDLNDGYTF
TRBD1,TRBJ2-1,TRBV6-5,-,TGTGCCAGCAGTTACCCCGGGACAGACAATGAGCAGTTCTTC,CASSYPGTDNEQFF
-,TRBJ2-2,TRBV7-2,few,TGTGCCAGCAGCCGGGGTCTTGACACCGGGGAGCTGTTTTTT,CASSRGLDTGELFF
-,TRBJ2-4,TRBV4-2,few,TGTGCCAGCAGCCGACCCATTCAGGGGCGCGACAAAAACATTCAGTACTTC,CASSRPIQGRDKNIQYF
-,TRBJ1-2,TRBV6-5,-,TGTGCCAGTCGACAGGATTATGGCTACACCTTC,CASRQDYGYTF
-,TRBJ2-5,TRBV12-3/TRBV12-4,-,TGTGCCAGCAGCCAAGGTTTTACAACCCAAGAGACCCAGTACTTC,CASSQGFTTQETQYF
-,TRBJ2-5,TRBV27,few,TGTACCAGCAAACTTACCTTACAAGAGACCCAGTACTTC,CTSKLTLQETQYF
-,TRBJ1-3,TRBV6-5,-,TGTGCCAGCAGCCGGACAGTCCTCTCTGGAAACACCATATATTTT,CASSRTVLSGNTIYF
-,TRBJ2-7,TRBV4-2,-,TGTGCCAGCAGCCAAGATGGACGGAGGGGGACCGAGCAGTACTTC,CASSQDGRRGTEQYF
-,TRBJ2-5,TRBV20-1,-,TGCAGTGCTCAAGCGGAGTTTGGAAACCAAGAGACCCAGTACTTC,CSAQAEFGNQETQYF
-,TRBJ2-7,TRBV5-5,-,-,CASSLVGQGAYERYF
TRBD1,TRBJ2-4,TRBV28,-,TGTGCCAGCAGTCTCCAAGGACAGGGGAAAAACATTCAGTACTTC,CASSLQGQGKNIQYF
-,TRBJ2-1,TRBV3-1,few,TGTGCCAGCAGCCCTAAGACTCCGGACCCATACAATGAGCAGTTCTTC,CASSPKTPDPYNEQFF
-,TRBJ2-7,TRBV6-5,few,TGTGCCAGCAGTTACAACATAGGCTCCTACGAGCAGTACTTC,CASSYNIGSYEQYF
-,TRBJ1-4,TRBV5-6,-,TGTGCCAGCAGCTTTTTGGACAAAAGGAATGAAAAACTGTTTTTT,CASSFLDKRNEKLFF
-,TRBJ2-3,TRBV15,-,TGTGCCACCAGCAGAGACAGGGCAGATACGCAGTATTTT,CATSRDRADTQYF
TRBD1,TRBJ2-5,TRBV6-1,-,TGTGCCAGCAGTCAGGGACAGGTCACGGGGACCCAGTACTTC,CASSQGQVTGTQYF
-,TRBJ1-2,TRBV10-2,-,TGCGCCAGCAGGTGGGGGGGCTACACCTTC,CASRWGGYTF
TRBD1,TRBJ1-5,TRBV4-1,-,TGCGCCAGCAGCCAAGGTGGACAGGGGCCCAGGAATCAGCCCCAGCATTTT,CASSQGGQGPRNQPQHF
-,TRBJ1-1,TRBV29-1,few,TGCAGCGTTGAAGGAAGGGGCGGCGCGAACACTGAAGCTTTCTTT,CSVEGRGGANTEAFF
-,TRBJ2-7,TRBV7-9,-,TGTGCCAGCAGCCTACAGCGTACCCGGGAGCACTCCTACGAGCAGTACTTC,CASSLQRTREHSYEQYF
TRBD2,TRBJ2-4,TRBV10-3,-,TGTGCCATCAGTGAACCGGAGACTGAGCGGGGAAACATTCAGTACTTC,CAISEPETERGNIQYF
-,TRBJ1-6,TRBV30,few,TGTGCCTGGAGTGAAGGTCTAGATAATTCACCCCTCCACTTT,CAWSEGLDNSPLHF
-,TRBJ2-7,TRBV9,few,TGTGCCAGCAGCGCCCCGACAGAGGACGAGCAGTACTTC,CASSAPTEDEQYF
-,TRBJ2-5,TRBV11-2,-,TGTGCCAGCAGCGCCTCTGGACTAGCCAGGGGGGAGACCCAGTACTTC,CASSASGLARGETQYF
-,TRBJ1-4,TRBV2,few,TGTGCCAGCAACCCCCGACAAACGACTAATGAAAAACTGTTTTTT,CASNPRQTTNEKLFF
-,TRBJ2-7,TRBV6-6,few,TGTGCCAGCATAGGGTACCAGGAGCAGTACTTC,CASIGYQEQYF
TRBD2,TRBJ2-1,TRBV27,-,TGTGCCACGTGGGGGGGTCTAGCGGGGAACAATGAGCAGTTCTTC,CATWGGLAGNNEQFF
-,TRBJ1-1,TRBV7-9,-,TGTGCCAGCAGCCCCGGACGGCCGAACACTGAAGCTTTCTTT,CASSPGRPNTEAFF
-,TRBJ2-6,TRBV11-2,-,TGTGCCAGCAGACCTACAGGGACCTCTGGGGCCAACGTCCTGACTTTC,CASRPTGTSGANVLTF
-,TRBJ2-1,TRBV7-9,few,TGTGCCAGCAACTCCAACTTGGGGGGAGCCTCTTTTAATGAGCAGTTCTTC,CASNSNLGGASFNEQFF
-,TRBJ2-5,TRBV18,-,TGTGCCAGCTCACCAAAGCAGGGAGAGACCCAGTACTTC,CASSPKQGETQYF
-,TRBJ1-4,TRBV7-9,few,TGTGCCAGCAGCTTAGGGTACAGCTCAACTAATGAAAAACTGTTTTTT,CASSLGYSSTNEKLFF
-,TRBJ2-7,TRBV5-6,-,TGTGCCAGCAGCTTGTTCGGAGACTACGAGCAGTACTTC,CASSLFGDYEQYF
TRBD2,TRBJ2-3,TRBV20-1,once,TGCAGTCCCGGACTCATCACGGGAGGGGGTACAGATACGCAGTATTTT,CSPGLITGGGTDTQYF
-,TRBJ2-1,TRBV5-4,-,TGTGCCAGCAGCTTGCGACAGGCGTACAATGAGCAGTTCTTC,CASSLRQAYNEQFF
-,TRBJ1-4,TRBV25-1,-,TGTGCCAGCAGTGAGCAGTCTGGGGACTTAAATGAAAAACTGTTTTTT,CASSEQSGDLNEKLFF
-,TRBJ1-2,TRBV7-2,-,TGTGCCAGCAGCTTAGCTCACAGTCTTAACTATGGCTACACCTTC,CASSLAHSLNYGYTF
TRBD1,TRBJ1-2,TRBV20-1,-,TGCAGTCTTAAGGGGGCCCACAACTATGGCTACACCTTC,CSLKGAHNYGYTF
-,TRBJ1-1,TRBV20-1,few,TGCAGTGCTAGTCTCCGGCGGCTGAACACTGAAGCTTTCTTT,CSASLRRLNTEAFF
-,TRBJ2-1,TRBV12-3/TRBV12-4,-,TGTGCCAGCACCCCCATGCAGGGGAATGAGCAGTTCTTC,CASTPMQGNEQFF